One sample yielded the 26 T cell receptor beta chains listed below, sequenced in a study of OX40 agonist ivuxolimab in advanced cancers. The method was immunoSEQ multiplex PCR; TCRdb's version includes in-frame clones alone and lacks a portion of them. The sample carries approximately 82,000 clones, roughly 85% recorded once. This specimen consisted of CD4+ or CD8+ T cells sorted from blood, obtained in a trial of the OX40 agonist ivuxolimab. These receptors all come from an adult with an advanced solid tumor such as melanoma, head and neck, liver or kidney cancer.

The gene calls are TRBV27 and TRBJ2-5; D is perhaps TRBD2 (6 bases). From germline, CDR1 is MNHEY and CDR2 SMNVEV (reference sequence). CDR3 size: 13 residues. Trimming cost V 4 bases and J 5 bases, with 11 bases left between them. The CDR3 loop is CASSSSGGETQYF. In nucleotides, the CDR3 is TGTGCCAGCAGTTCCTCCGGGGGTGAGACCCAGTACTTC.

The chain joins TRBV6-1 to TRBJ2-1; 9 bases agree with TRBD2. CDR1 is MNHNS and CDR2 is SASEGT in the germline V gene. Unmatched junction bases numbered 10, after V lost 6 bases and J lost 10 bases. The length of the CDR3 is 14 residues. Here the CDR3 DNA reads TGTGCCAGCAGAGACCAAGCGGGAGGCCGCGAGCAGTTCTTC. Translation gives CASRDQAGGREQFF.

The V and J genes are TRBV5-1 and TRBJ2-3; D possibly corresponds to TRBD2 (6 bases). The CDR3 is 18 residues long. Deletions cut 1 base from V and 0 bases from J, with 18 bases between. Germline CDR1 is SGHRS and CDR2 is YFSETQ. CDR3 amino acids: CASSLSVRGGASTDTQYF. The CDR3 bases are TGCGCCAGCAGCTTGAGTGTCCGAGGAGGGGCTAGCACAGATACGCAGTATTTT.

The chain combines TRBV5-1 with TRBJ2-1; TRBD1 aligns across 8 bases. The CDR3 spans 15 residues. J lost 7 bases, V lost 5 bases, and 11 bases had no gene match. Germline CDR1 is SGHRS and CDR2 is YFSETQ. The CDR3 loop is CASSYDRGAGNEQFF. The DNA for the CDR3 is TGCGCCAGCAGTTACGACAGGGGCGCGGGGAATGAGCAGTTCTTC.

The rearrangement links TRBV19 to TRBJ2-7; D is perhaps TRBD2 (6 bases). The germline CDR1 and CDR2 sequences are LNHDA and SQIVND (reference sequence). This CDR3 spans 15 amino acids. V lost 5 bases to trimming and J lost 4 bases, with 18 bases between them. The CDR3 bases are TGTGCCAGTAGTGTCTCGATCCGGGGGACGTACGAGCAGTACTTC. It is translated as CASSVSIRGTYEQYF.

The rearrangement links TRBV5-5 to TRBJ2-3; 8 positions agree with TRBD1. V lost 1 base, J lost 7 bases, and 8 bases stayed unmatched. The V gene's germline CDR1 is SGHKS and CDR2 YYEKEE (reference sequence). The CDR3 is 15 amino acids. The CDR3 coding sequence is TGTGCCAGCAGCTTGTCTAACAGGGGGGTTCATACGCAGTATTTT. This codes for CASSLSNRGVHTQYF.

This rearrangement joins TRBV5-4 to TRBJ1-2; 7 bases are a match to TRBD1. V gave up 3 bases and J gave up 0 bases; unmatched junction bases: 5. This CDR3 contains 15 residues. Germline CDR1 reads SGHNT; CDR2 reads YYREEE (reference sequence). The CDR3 reads CASSSTGVTNYGYTF. CDR3 sequence (DNA): TGTGCCAGCAGCTCCACAGGGGTGACTAACTATGGCTACACCTTC.

The V call is TRBV28, the J call TRBJ2-5, with TRBD2 matching 10 bases. In germline, CDR1 is MDHEN, CDR2 SYDVKM. The V and J ends lost 4 bases and 2 bases, in that order; junction bases with no gene match: 4. This CDR3 has 15 residues. The CDR3: CASSSPAGGQETQYF. The CDR3 nucleotides are TGTGCCAGCAGTTCGCCAGCGGGAGGGCAAGAGACCCAGTACTTC.

This chain joins TRBV6-5 and TRBJ1-1; no definite D call. Deletions cut 0 bases from V and 2 bases from J, with 10 bases between. The CDR3 is 15 residues long. Germline CDR1 and CDR2: MNHEY and SVGAGI. The DNA of the CDR3 is TGTGCCAGCAGTTACTCGCACAGAACTAACACTGAAGCTTTCTTT. Amino acid sequence: CASSYSHRTNTEAFF.

This rearrangement joins TRBV11-1 to TRBJ1-1; tentative D call: TRBD1 (5 bases). This CDR3 has 13 amino acids. Per germline, CDR1 SGHAT and CDR2 FQDESV (reference sequence). V shed 8 bases and J shed 4 bases, with 14 bases lying between them. This CDR3 is CASLGGGTTEAFF. CDR3 DNA sequence: TGTGCCAGCCTGGGAGGAGGGACCACTGAAGCTTTCTTT.

CDR3 sequence (DNA): TGTGCCTGGAGCGGGGACAATGAGCAGTTCTTC. Its translation is CAWSGDNEQFF. The chain couples TRBV30 to TRBJ2-1; possible D gene TRBD2, 5 bases. Germline values: CDR1 GTSNPN, CDR2 SVGIG (reference sequence). Trimming stripped 3 bases from V and 5 bases from J, with 5 bases between. The CDR3 runs 11 residues.

This clone was counted a single time. The chain carries TRBV7-8 and TRBJ2-5; TRBD1 matches 10 bases. This CDR3 contains 15 residues. V was clipped by 5 bases and J by 1 base; unmatched bases: 4. CDR1 SGHVS and CDR2 FQNEAQ come from the germline V gene. This CDR3 reads CASSPGTGAQETQYF. CDR3 DNA sequence: TGTGCCAGCAGCCCCGGGACAGGGGCCCAAGAGACCCAGTACTTC.

The chain is built from TRBV6-1 and TRBJ2-3; D uncertain. This CDR3 contains 14 residues. Germline-derived CDR1 and CDR2 are MNHNS and SASEGT. Trimming pared 2 bases from V and 2 bases from J, leaving 8 bases between. Here the CDR3 DNA reads TGTGCCAGCAGTGAATACGCAGTCACAGATACGCAGTATTTT. As protein: CASSEYAVTDTQYF.

The V and J genes are TRBV18 and TRBJ1-1; 10 nucleotides agree with TRBD1. Germline loops: CDR1 KGHSH, CDR2 LQKENI. The ends lost 5 bases at V and 4 bases at J; junction bases unmatched: 4. The CDR3 length is 14 residues. CDR3 region: CASSTGQGSTEAFF. The CDR3 DNA reads as TGTGCCAGCTCAACGGGACAGGGGAGCACTGAAGCTTTCTTT.

The chain links TRBV7-2 to TRBJ1-1, with D maybe TRBD1 (5 bases). Trimming cost V 5 bases and J 0 bases, with 13 bases left between them. The CDR3 totals 15 residues. Germline V gene data show CDR1 as SGHTA and CDR2 as FQGNSA. CDR3 sequence: CASSQVWGVNTEAFF. The DNA of the CDR3 is TGTGCCAGCAGCCAAGTATGGGGGGTGAACACTGAAGCTTTCTTT.

The chain recombines TRBV18 with TRBJ1-3; a possible D gene is TRBD1 (6 bases). The length of the CDR3 is 14 residues. Per germline, CDR1 KGHSH and CDR2 LQKENI. V was pared by 6 bases and J by 0 bases, with 9 bases between. The CDR3 bases are TGTGCCAGCTCGCCGACAGGCTCTGGAAACACCATATATTTT. This codes for CASSPTGSGNTIYF.

V gene TRBV6-5 combines with J gene TRBJ2-3; TRBD2 agrees at 12 bases. After removal of 4 bases from V and 5 bases from J, the junction contained 4 bases not matched to a gene. CDR1 MNHEY and CDR2 SVGAGI come from the germline V gene. The CDR3 contains 15 residues. The CDR3 coding sequence is TGTGCCAGCAGTTTGACTAGCGGGAGAGGAGATACGCAGTATTTT. Translation gives CASSLTSGRGDTQYF.

This clone has only a few counts. The gene calls are TRBV4-2 and TRBJ2-7; TRBD2 matches 9 bases. The ends lost 1 base at V and 6 bases at J; junction bases unmatched: 10. CDR3 length equals 16 residues. Germline V gives CDR1 LGHNA, CDR2 YNFKEQ. In DNA, the CDR3 is TGTGCCAGCAGCCAAGGTGGTAGCGGGAGAATTCGCGAGCAGTACTTC. Its protein product is CASSQGGSGRIREQYF.

This clone appeared once. This sequence joins TRBV18 and TRBJ1-4; D is ambiguous. Germline assignment: CDR1 KGHSH and CDR2 LQKENI. CDR3 length equals 13 residues. The ends were cut back, 0 bases at V and 7 bases at J, with 6 bases in the middle. DNA for the CDR3: TGTGCCAGCTCACCACCCGCCGGTGAAAAACTGTTTTTT. This encodes CASSPPAGEKLFF.

This clone appeared a few times. The chain uses TRBV28 and TRBJ2-7; TRBD2 aligns across 11 bases. Germline CDR1 and CDR2: MDHEN and SYDVKM. CDR3 length: 16 residues. The V gene end was trimmed by 6 bases and the J gene end by 2 bases; junction bases not matched to a gene: 9. CDR3 sequence: CASRTPGLAGAYEQYF. The CDR3 DNA follows: TGTGCCAGCAGAACCCCCGGACTAGCGGGCGCCTACGAGCAGTACTTC.

The chain joins TRBV7-3 to TRBJ2-2, with TRBD2 identical over 7 bases. This CDR3 is built from 13 residues. Germline loops: CDR1 SGHTA, CDR2 FQGTGA. Trimming took 5 bases from V and 6 from J; bases not matched to a gene: 3. CDR3 sequence: CASSLAGAGELFF. For the CDR3, the DNA is TGTGCCAGCAGCCTGGCGGGAGCCGGGGAGCTGTTTTTT.

This chain uses TRBV11-3 with TRBJ2-7; TRBD2 agrees at 9 bases. CDR1 and CDR2 (germline): SGHNT, YENEEA. CDR3 size: 15 residues. Trimming removed 5 bases from V and 5 bases from J; junction bases left unmatched: 10. Written as DNA, the CDR3 is TGTGCCAGCAGCACGAGAGGGGGACTAGCCGACGAGCAGTACTTC. This gives the protein CASSTRGGLADEQYF. Filled out from reference TRBV11-3 and TRBJ2-7, the complete variable domain reads EAGVVQSPRYKIIEKKQPVAFWCNPISGHNTLYWYLQNLGQGPELLIRYENEEAVDDSQLPKDRFSAERLKGVDSTLKIQPAELGDSAVYLCASSTRGGLADEQYFGPGTRLTVT.

This chain uses TRBV6-5 with TRBJ2-1, with D hard to call. The CDR3 runs 13 residues. Per germline, CDR1 MNHEY and CDR2 SVGAGI. V lost 4 bases to trimming and J lost 6 bases, with 10 bases between them. The CDR3 loop is CASSLGRFNEQFF. The DNA for the CDR3 is TGTGCCAGCAGTTTAGGACGGTTCAATGAGCAGTTCTTC.

The chain employs TRBV18 and TRBJ2-3, with 9 bases fitting TRBD2. The CDR3 covers 19 residues. The V gene end was trimmed by 5 bases and the J gene end by 6 bases; junction bases not matched to a gene: 21. CDR1 and CDR2 (germline): KGHSH, LQKENI. This CDR3 reads CASSLQGSASGTGTDTQYF. DNA for the CDR3: TGTGCCAGCTCATTACAGGGGTCGGCTAGCGGGACGGGGACGGATACGCAGTATTTT.

The genes are TRBV28 and TRBJ2-7, with D unclear. This CDR3 has 16 amino acids. The V end lost 4 bases, the J end lost 0 bases, and 16 bases lay between the germline ends. CDR1 and CDR2 from the germline V gene are MDHEN and SYDVKM. The CDR3 region is CASSSPSPRFSYEQYF. CDR3 in DNA: TGTGCCAGCAGTTCGCCAAGCCCGCGATTCTCCTACGAGCAGTACTTC.

The chain is built from TRBV4-1 and TRBJ2-1; D call uncertain. Germline CDR1 is MGHRA and CDR2 is YSYEKL. V was shortened by 1 base and J by 5 bases, with 9 bases between the two germline ends. The CDR3 spans 14 residues. CDR3: CASSQVRADNEQFF. The CDR3 DNA sequence: TGCGCCAGCAGCCAAGTCCGCGCGGACAATGAGCAGTTCTTC.